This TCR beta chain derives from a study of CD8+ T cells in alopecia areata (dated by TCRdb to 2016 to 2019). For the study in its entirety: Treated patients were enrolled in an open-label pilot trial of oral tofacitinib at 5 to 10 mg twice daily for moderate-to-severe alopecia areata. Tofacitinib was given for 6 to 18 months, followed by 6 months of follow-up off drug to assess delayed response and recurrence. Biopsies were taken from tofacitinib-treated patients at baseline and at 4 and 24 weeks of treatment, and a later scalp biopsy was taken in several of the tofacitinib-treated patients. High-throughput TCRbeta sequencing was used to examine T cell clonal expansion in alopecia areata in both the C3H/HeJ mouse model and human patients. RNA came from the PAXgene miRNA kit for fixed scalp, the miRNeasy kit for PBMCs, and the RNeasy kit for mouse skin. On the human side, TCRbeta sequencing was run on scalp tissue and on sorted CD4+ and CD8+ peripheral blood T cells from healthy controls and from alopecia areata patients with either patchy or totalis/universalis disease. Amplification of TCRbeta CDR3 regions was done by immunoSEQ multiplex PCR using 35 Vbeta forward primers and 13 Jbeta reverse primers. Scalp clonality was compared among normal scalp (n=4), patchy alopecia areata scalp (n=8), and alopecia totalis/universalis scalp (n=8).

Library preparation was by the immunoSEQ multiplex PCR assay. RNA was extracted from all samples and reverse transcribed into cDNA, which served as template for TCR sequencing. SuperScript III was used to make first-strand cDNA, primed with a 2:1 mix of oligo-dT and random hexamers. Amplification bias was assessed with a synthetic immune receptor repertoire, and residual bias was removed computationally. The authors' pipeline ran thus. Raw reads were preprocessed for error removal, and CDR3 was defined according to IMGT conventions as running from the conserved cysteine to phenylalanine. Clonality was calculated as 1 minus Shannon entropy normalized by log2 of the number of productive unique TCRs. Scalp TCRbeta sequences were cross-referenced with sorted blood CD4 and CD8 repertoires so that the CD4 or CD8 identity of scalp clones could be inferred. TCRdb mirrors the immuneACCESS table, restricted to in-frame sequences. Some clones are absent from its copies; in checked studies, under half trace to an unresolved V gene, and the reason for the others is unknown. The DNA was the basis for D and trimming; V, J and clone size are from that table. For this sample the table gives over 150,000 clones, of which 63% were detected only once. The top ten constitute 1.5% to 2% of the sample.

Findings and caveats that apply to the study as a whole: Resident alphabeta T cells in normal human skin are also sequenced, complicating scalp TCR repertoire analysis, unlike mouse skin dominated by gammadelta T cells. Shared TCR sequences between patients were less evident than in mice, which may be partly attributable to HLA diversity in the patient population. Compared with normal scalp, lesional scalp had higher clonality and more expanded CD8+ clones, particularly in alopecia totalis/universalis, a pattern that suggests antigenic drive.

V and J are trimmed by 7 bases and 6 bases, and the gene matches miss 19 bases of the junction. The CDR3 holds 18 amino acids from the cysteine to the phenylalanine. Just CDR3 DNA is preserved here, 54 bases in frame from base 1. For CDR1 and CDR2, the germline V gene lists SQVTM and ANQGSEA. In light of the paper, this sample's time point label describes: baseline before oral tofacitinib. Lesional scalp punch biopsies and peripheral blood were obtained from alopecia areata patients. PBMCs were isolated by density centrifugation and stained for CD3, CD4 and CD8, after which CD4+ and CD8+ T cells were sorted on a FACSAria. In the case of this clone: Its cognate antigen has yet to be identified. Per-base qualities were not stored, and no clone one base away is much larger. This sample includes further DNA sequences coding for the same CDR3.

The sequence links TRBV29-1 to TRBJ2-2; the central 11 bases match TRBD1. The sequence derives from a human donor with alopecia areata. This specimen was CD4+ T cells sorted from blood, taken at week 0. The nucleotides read TGCAGCGCAAAAAGGGGACAGGGGGTGGGCGGACGTTCCGGGGAGCTGTTTTTT. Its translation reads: CSAKRGQGVGGRSGELFF.